This entry concerns a single T cell receptor (beta chain). Its antigen is still unknown. Libraries were prepared by immunoSEQ multiplex PCR; TCRdb keeps only in-frame clonotypes and omits some of them. The sample records 96,000 or so clones, less than 95% being singletons. J lost 5 bases, V lost 5 bases, and 5 bases had no gene match. The CDR3 sequence is 13 residues long. Germline CDR1 is SGHAT and CDR2 is FQNNGV. This sample is part of a study of OX40 agonist ivuxolimab in advanced cancers. Broader study findings: At doses 0.1 to 3.0 mg/kg, CD4+ and CD8+ clones expanded.

This chain links TRBV11-2 with TRBJ1-2, with 7 nucleotides matching TRBD1. The source is an adult with an advanced solid tumor such as melanoma, head and neck, liver or kidney cancer. The input for sequencing was CD4+ or CD8+ T cells sorted from blood, taken in a trial of the OX40 agonist ivuxolimab. In nucleotides, the CDR3 is TGTGCCAGCAGCCCTACAGGGGATTATGGCTACACCTTC. This sequence encodes CASSPTGDYGYTF.